This T cell receptor (beta chain) was sequenced in a study of CXCR3-negative and CXCR3-positive naive CD8 T cells (dated by TCRdb to about 2019). A note on the overall study: Approximately 130 million TRB reads were obtained in total, roughly 1.5 +/- 0.3 million reads per library. The diversity and physicochemical repertoire analyses included more than nine donors pooled from two independent experiments. The TRBV-TRBJ cluster analysis covered naive subsets from about 5 donors and memory cells from 3 donors.

Sequenced using a NextSeq 550. The Human TCR Profiling Kit (MiLaboratory) was used to prepare UMI-labeled 5' RACE TRB cDNA libraries. cDNA synthesis used the entire amount of extracted RNA, and PCR amplification then used the entire amount of cDNA produced. Libraries were prepared in parallel with an identical number of PCR cycles. In the authors' own workflow: With a minimum of two reads required per UMI, MIGEC and MiXCR pulled out about 50,000 +/- 10,000 unique UMI-labeled TRB cDNA molecules from each library. On average, each library contained approximately 40,000 +/- 10,000 functional in-frame TRB CDR3 nucleotide clonotypes without stop codons. Diversity metrics, including normalized Shannon-Wiener and Chao1, were computed in VDJtools after downsampling to 5000 UMI-labeled TRB molecules per sample. Clonotype-size-weighted physicochemical properties of the central five CDR3 residues (interaction energy, strength, volume and Kidera factor 4) were computed in VDJtools. TCRdb reprocessed the public reads and reports one entry per CDR3 protein sequence, without DNA. The V and J calls come from TCRdb's annotation, not from the publication. The table for this sample lists some 140,000 distinct CDR3 sequences. The ten top clones hold approximately 0.46% of the sample.

For each CD8+ T cell subset, flow sorting was done in triplicate, and 300,000 to 350,000 cells per subset went directly into RLT lysis buffer. Naive CD8+ T cells were defined stringently as CD45RO-CCR7+CD27+CD95- to exclude memory contaminants. Peripheral blood mononuclear cells were isolated from buffy coats by standard density gradient centrifugation. A FACSAria III was used to flow-sort naive CXCR3-negative and CXCR3-positive CD8+ T cells. Total RNA was extracted from sorted cells with an RNeasy Mini Kit. Concerning this clonotype itself: It lacks a known antigen.

Broad study findings and their caveats: TRB CDR3s from CXCR3-positive naive cells showed higher hydrophobicity (lower Kidera factor 4), lower energy, and higher strength and volume indices than CXCR3-negative naive cells. Comparably high repertoire diversity was found in both naive subsets, whereas much lower repertoire diversity was found in memory CD8+ T cells. Within the same donor, TRBV-TRBJ usage looked similar between naive CXCR3-negative and CXCR3-positive cells, but memory cells had distinct patterns. Because surface CD5, which has been linked to self-reactivity in mice, was comparable between naive subsets, TCR interaction strength was also inferred from TRB CDR3 physicochemical properties. Freshly isolated PBMCs were used for most assays because CXCR3 expression went down partially after cryopreservation.

The CDR3 runs 15 amino acids, cysteine and phenylalanine included. This entry has no DNA. The CDR1 and CDR2 encoded by the germline V gene are SGHTA and FQGNSA. The source material was naive CXCR3+ CD8+ T cells from blood. The cell subset or site label on this specimen signifies: CD45RO-CCR7+CD27+CD95- naive CD8+ T cells expressing CXCR3 (TNR3+). This clonotype originated in a human donor in good health. Some clones in this sample may be carry-over from other donors' samples. Recombination linked TRBV7-2 to TRBJ2-1; TCRdb outputs TRBD1, but without DNA this stays unchecked. The CDR3 region: CASSFRDNLGNEQFF.